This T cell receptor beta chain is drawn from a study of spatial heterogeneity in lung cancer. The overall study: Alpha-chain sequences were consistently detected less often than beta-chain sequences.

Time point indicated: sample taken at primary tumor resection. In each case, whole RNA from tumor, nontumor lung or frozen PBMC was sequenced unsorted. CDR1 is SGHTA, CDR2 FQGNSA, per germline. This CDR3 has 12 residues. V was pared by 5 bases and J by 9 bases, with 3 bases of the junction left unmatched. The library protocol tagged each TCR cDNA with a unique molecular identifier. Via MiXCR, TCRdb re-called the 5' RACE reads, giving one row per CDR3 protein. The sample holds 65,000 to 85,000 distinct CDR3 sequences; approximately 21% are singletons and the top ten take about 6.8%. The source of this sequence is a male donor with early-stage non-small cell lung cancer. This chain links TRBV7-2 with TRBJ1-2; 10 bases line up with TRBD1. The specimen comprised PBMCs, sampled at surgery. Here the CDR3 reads CASSPGQGSYTF. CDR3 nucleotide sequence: TGTGCCAGCAGCCCGGGACAGGGGAGCTACACCTTC. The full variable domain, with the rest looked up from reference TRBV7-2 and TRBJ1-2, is GAGVSQSPSNKVTEKGKDVELRCDPISGHTALYWYRQSLGQGLEFLIYFQGNSAPDKSGLPSDRFSAERTGGSVSTLTIQRTQQEDSAVYLCASSPGQGSYTFGSGTRLTVV.